The 14 T cell receptor beta chains given below trace back to one sample, sequenced in a study of blood T cell repertoires in COVID-19. Profiled with immunoSEQ multiplex PCR; TCRdb holds only in-frame clones, not every one. The sample carries roughly 280,000 clones, around 90% recorded once. Sequenced: peripheral blood. These receptors all stem from a man between 50 and 59 years old with acute or convalescent COVID-19.

The chain carries TRBV7-2 and TRBJ1-1; perhaps TRBD1 as D (5 bases). Per the germline V gene, CDR1 is SGHTA and CDR2 is FQGNSA. Trimming cost V 5 bases and J 3 bases, with 16 bases left between them. This CDR3 comprises 15 residues. CDR3 sequence: CASSKGRGRYTEAFF. As DNA, the CDR3 is TGTGCCAGCAGCAAGGGGAGGGGAAGGTACACTGAAGCTTTCTTT.

The gene calls are TRBV7-9 and TRBJ2-1, with D uncertain. This CDR3 contains 13 residues. V was trimmed by 4 bases and J by 11 bases, leaving 15 bases between them. The germline V gene has CDR1 SEHNR and CDR2 FQNEAQ (reference sequence). This chain's CDR3 is CASSYDPGRKQFF. CDR3 coding DNA: TGTGCCAGCAGCTATGACCCCGGCAGGAAGCAGTTCTTC.

The rearrangement links TRBV12-3 or TRBV12-4 to TRBJ1-2, with D tentatively TRBD1 (5 bases). The CDR3 length is 12 residues. Trimming removed 5 bases from V and 8 bases from J, with 12 bases in between. In DNA form, the CDR3 reads TGTGCCAGCAGTATGGGACTGGGCGGCTACACCTTC. Protein: CASSMGLGGYTF.

V gene TRBV6-5 combines with J gene TRBJ2-5, with a weak D call TRBD1 (5 bases). The CDR3 has 12 amino acids. Germline-derived CDR1 and CDR2 are MNHEY and SVGAGI. Trimming pared 8 bases from V and 1 base from J, leaving 8 bases between. The CDR3 DNA reads TGTGCCAGCGGGGCTACCCAAGAGACCCAGTACTTC. Translating gives CASGATQETQYF.

V and J are TRBV9 and TRBJ1-1; D call uncertain. The CDR3 length is 13 residues. Trimming removed 0 bases at V and 2 bases at J, with 5 bases between. CDR1 is SGDLS, CDR2 YYNGEE, per germline. The CDR3 is CASSVEPNTEAFF. CDR3 coding DNA: TGTGCCAGCAGCGTAGAGCCAAACACTGAAGCTTTCTTT.

The CDR3 bases are TGTGCCAGCATCGGGGAAATCAATCAGCCCCAGCATTTT. This translates into CASIGEINQPQHF. The rearrangement joins TRBV12-3 or TRBV12-4 to TRBJ1-5; no clear D. V was cut by 7 bases and J by 3 bases, with 10 bases left in between. CDR3 size: 13 residues.

The V gene is TRBV29-1, the J gene TRBJ2-2, with D possibly matching TRBD2 (7 bases). V dropped 5 bases and J dropped 1 base, with 14 bases sitting between them. The CDR3 sequence is 15 residues long. Germline CDR1 reads SQVTM; CDR2 reads ANQGSEA. The CDR3 sequence is CSVFGGQLNTGELFF. DNA for the CDR3: TGCAGCGTTTTCGGGGGGCAGTTGAACACCGGGGAGCTGTTTTTT.

J is TRBJ1-1 and V is TRBV2; 7 bases match TRBD1. J was trimmed by 1 base and V by 7 bases; bases with no gene match: 12. The CDR3 is 16 amino acids. Germline assignment: CDR1 SNHLY and CDR2 FYNNEI. The CDR3 DNA reads TGTGCCAGCACAAAGAACCGGGACAGCGAGAACACTGAAGCTTTCTTT. Translating gives CASTKNRDSENTEAFF. The variable domain in full, completed from reference TRBV2 and TRBJ1-1, reads EPEVTQTPSHQVTQMGQEVILRCVPISNHLYFYWYRQILGQKVEFLVSFYNNEISEKSEIFDDQFSVERPDGSNFTLKIRSTKLEDSAMYFCASTKNRDSENTEAFFGQGTRLTVV.

The chain uses TRBV4-1 and TRBJ2-6; maybe TRBD1 (7 bases). V was cut by 3 bases and J by 0 bases, with 12 bases left in between. The V gene's germline CDR1 is MGHRA and CDR2 YSYEKL. The CDR3 runs to 17 residues. In DNA form, the CDR3 reads TGCGCCAGCAGCCAGCCAGGGGGGAGCTCTGGGGCCAACGTCCTGACTTTC. Translated, it gives CASSQPGGSSGANVLTF.

The chain is built from TRBV25-1 and TRBJ1-2; no clear D. Germline V gives CDR1 MGHDK, CDR2 SYGVNS. The V end lost 5 bases, the J end lost 0 bases, and 13 bases lay between the germline ends. This CDR3 region has 15 residues. CDR3 DNA: TGTGCCAGCAGTACCGCTGGGGAGGCTAACTATGGCTACACCTTC. It codes for CASSTAGEANYGYTF.

The rearrangement uses TRBV9 and TRBJ2-5; D is undetermined. The ends were cut back, 4 bases at V and 1 base at J, with 11 bases in the middle. CDR1 SGDLS and CDR2 YYNGEE come from the germline V gene. The CDR3 runs to 14 residues. Here the CDR3 DNA reads TGTGCCAGCAGCCCAACAGTGAGCCAAGAGACCCAGTACTTC. The encoded protein is CASSPTVSQETQYF.

This chain uses TRBV29-1 with TRBJ2-7; tentatively, D is TRBD2 (6 bases). Germline CDR1 SQVTM, CDR2 ANQGSEA. The V end lost 4 bases, the J end lost 5 bases, and 15 bases lay between the germline ends. The CDR3 has 13 residues. The CDR3: CSVGTTPWDEQYF. DNA of the CDR3: TGCAGCGTTGGGACTACGCCTTGGGACGAGCAGTACTTC.

This chain connects TRBV18 to TRBJ1-1; tentatively, D is TRBD1 (5 bases). The germline V gene has CDR1 KGHSH and CDR2 LQKENI. This CDR3 has 16 amino acids. Trimming left V 3 bases short and J 1 base short, with 15 bases between. This chain's CDR3 is CASSPIRPQGNTEAFF. The CDR3 DNA reads TGTGCCAGCTCACCCATTCGACCGCAGGGGAACACTGAAGCTTTCTTT.

This sequence joins TRBV10-1 and TRBJ2-7; maybe TRBD1 (6 bases). The CDR3 extends over 12 amino acids. The germline V gene has CDR1 WNHNN and CDR2 SYGVQD (reference sequence). V lost 8 bases to trimming and J lost 5 bases, with 13 bases between them. CDR3 amino acids: CASGSQGNEQYF. The CDR3 DNA reads as TGCGCCAGCGGCTCACAGGGAAACGAGCAGTACTTC.